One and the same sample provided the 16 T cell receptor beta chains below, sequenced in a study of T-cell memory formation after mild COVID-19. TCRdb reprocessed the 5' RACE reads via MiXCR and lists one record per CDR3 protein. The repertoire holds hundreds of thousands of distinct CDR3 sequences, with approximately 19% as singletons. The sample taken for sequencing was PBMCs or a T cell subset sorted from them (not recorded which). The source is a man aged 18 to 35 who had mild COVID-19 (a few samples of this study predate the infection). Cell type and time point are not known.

In nucleotides, the CDR3 is TGTGCCAGCAGCCAAGATAAGGGCGGGGTGGAGACCCAGTACTTC. It codes for CASSQDKGGVETQYF. V gene TRBV3-1 combines with J gene TRBJ2-5, with a tentative D call TRBD2 (6 bases). Trimming removed 0 bases at V and 5 bases at J, with 13 bases between. CDR1 is LGHDT and CDR2 is YNNKEL in the germline V gene (reference sequence). The CDR3 consists of 15 residues.

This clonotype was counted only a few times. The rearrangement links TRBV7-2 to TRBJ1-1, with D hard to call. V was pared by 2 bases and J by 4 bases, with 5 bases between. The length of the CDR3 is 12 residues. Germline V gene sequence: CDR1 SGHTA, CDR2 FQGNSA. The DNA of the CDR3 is TGTGCCAGCAGCTTAAAGGGCACTGAAGCTTTCTTT. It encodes CASSLKGTEAFF.

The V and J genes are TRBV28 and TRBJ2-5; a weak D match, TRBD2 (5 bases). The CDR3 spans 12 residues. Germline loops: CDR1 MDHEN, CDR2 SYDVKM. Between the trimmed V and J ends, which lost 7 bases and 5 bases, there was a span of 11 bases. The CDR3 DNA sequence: TGTGCCAGCACCGAGGGCCGGGAGACCCAGTACTTC. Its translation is CASTEGRETQYF. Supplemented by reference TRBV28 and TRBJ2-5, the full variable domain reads DVKVTQSSRYLVKRTGEKVFLECVQDMDHENMFWYRQDPGLGLRLIYFSYDVKMKEKGDIPEGYSVSREKKERFSLILESASTNQTSMYLCASTEGRETQYFGPGTRLLVL.

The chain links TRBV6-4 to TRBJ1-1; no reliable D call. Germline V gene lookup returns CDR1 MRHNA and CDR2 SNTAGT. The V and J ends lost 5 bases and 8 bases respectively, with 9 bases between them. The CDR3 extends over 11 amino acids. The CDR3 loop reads CASSSDGEAFF. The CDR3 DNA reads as TGTGCCAGCAGTTCCGACGGAGAAGCTTTCTTT.

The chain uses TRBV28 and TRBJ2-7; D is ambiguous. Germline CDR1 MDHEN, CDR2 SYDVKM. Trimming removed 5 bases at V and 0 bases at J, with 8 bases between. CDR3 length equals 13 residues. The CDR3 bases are TGTGCCAGCAGTGGCTTTCACTCCTACGAGCAGTACGTC. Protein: CASSGFHSYEQYV.

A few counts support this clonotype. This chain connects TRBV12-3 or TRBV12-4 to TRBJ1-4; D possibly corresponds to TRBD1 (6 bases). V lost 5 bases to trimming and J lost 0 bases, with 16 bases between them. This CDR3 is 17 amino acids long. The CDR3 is CASSPGYRAATNEKLFF. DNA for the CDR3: TGTGCCAGCAGTCCGGGATACAGGGCAGCAACTAATGAAAAACTGTTTTTT.

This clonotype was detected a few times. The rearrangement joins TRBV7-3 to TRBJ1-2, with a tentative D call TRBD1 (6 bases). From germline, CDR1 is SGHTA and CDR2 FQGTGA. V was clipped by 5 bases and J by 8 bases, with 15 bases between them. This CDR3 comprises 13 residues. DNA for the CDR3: TGTGCCAGCAGCCCCGGGGGGCCCGGGGGCTACACCTTC. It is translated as CASSPGGPGGYTF.

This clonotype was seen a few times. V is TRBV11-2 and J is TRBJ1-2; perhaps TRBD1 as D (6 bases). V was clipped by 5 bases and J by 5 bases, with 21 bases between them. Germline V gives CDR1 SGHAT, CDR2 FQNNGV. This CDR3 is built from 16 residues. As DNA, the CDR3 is TGTGCCAGCAGCCTGGCCGGGACACCGCAGGGGTATGGCTACACCTTC. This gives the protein CASSLAGTPQGYGYTF.

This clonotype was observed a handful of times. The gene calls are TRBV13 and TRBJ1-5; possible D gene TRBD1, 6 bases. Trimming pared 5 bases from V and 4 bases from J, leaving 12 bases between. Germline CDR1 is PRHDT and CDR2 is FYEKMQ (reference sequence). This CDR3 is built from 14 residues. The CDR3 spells CASSATGSNQPQHF. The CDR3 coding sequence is TGTGCCAGCAGCGCTACAGGGTCTAATCAGCCCCAGCATTTT.

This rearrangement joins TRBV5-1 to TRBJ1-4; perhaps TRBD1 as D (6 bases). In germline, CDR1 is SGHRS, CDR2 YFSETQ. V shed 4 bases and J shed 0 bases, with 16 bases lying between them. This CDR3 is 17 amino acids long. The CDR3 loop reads CASSARPDSATNEKLFF. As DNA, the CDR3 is TGCGCCAGCAGCGCTCGACCGGACAGTGCAACTAATGAAAAACTGTTTTTT.

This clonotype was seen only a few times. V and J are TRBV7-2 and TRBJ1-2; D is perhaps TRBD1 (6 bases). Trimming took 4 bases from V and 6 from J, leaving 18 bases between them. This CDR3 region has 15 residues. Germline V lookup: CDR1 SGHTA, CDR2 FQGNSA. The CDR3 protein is CASSSGGAISNGYTF. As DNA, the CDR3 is TGTGCCAGCAGCTCCGGGGGGGCCATCAGTAATGGCTACACCTTC. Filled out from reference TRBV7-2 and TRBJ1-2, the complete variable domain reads GAGVSQSPSNKVTEKGKDVELRCDPISGHTALYWYRQSLGQGLEFLIYFQGNSAPDKSGLPSDRFSAERTGGSVSTLTIQRTQQEDSAVYLCASSSGGAISNGYTFGSGTRLTVV.

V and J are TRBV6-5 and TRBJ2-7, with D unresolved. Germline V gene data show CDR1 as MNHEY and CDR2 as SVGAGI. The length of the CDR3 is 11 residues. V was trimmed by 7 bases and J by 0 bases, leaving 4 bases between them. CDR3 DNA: TGTGCCAGCACCTACTCCTACGAGCAGTACTTC. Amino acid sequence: CASTYSYEQYF.

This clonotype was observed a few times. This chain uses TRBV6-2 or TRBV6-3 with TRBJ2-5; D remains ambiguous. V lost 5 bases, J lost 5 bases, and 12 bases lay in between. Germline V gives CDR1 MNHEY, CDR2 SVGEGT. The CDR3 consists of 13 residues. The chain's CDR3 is CASSKEEWETQYF. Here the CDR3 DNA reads TGTGCCAGCAGTAAAGAGGAGTGGGAGACCCAGTACTTC.

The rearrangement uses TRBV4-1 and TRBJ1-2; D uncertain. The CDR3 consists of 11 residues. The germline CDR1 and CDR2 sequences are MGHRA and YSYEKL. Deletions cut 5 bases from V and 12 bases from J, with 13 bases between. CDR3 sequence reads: CASSSRNLHTF. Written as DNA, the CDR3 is TGCGCCAGCAGCTCTAGGAACCTCCACACCTTC.

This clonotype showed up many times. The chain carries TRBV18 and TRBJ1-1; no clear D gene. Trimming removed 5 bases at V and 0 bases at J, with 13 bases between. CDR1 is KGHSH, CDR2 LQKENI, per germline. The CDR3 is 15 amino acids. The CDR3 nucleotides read TGTGCCAGCTCATTGGAGGGAGCCCTGAACACTGAAGCTTTCTTT. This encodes CASSLEGALNTEAFF.

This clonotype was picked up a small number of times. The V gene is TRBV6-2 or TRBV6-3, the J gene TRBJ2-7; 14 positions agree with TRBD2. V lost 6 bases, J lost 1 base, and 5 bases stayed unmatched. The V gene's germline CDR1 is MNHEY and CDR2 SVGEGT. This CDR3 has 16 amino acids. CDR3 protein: CASSQGLAGVSYEQYV. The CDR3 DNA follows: TGTGCCAGCAGCCAGGGACTAGCGGGGGTTTCCTACGAGCAGTACGTC.